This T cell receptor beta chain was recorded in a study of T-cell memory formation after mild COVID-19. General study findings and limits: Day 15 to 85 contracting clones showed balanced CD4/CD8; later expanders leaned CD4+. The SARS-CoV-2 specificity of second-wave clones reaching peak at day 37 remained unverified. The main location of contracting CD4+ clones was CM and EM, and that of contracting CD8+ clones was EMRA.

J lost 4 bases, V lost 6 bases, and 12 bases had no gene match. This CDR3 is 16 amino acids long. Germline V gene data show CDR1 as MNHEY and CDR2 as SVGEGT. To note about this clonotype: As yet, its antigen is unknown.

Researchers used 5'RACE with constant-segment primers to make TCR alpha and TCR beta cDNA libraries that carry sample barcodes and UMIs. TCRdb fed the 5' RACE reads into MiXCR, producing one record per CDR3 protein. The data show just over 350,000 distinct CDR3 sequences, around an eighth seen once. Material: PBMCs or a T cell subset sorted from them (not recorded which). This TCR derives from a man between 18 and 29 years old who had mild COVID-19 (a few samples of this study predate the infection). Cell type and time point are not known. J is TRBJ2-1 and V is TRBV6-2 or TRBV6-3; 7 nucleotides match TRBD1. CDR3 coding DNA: TGTGCCAGCAGAATTCGACTACAGGGGCTATACAATGAGCAGTTCTTC. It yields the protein CASRIRLQGLYNEQFF.